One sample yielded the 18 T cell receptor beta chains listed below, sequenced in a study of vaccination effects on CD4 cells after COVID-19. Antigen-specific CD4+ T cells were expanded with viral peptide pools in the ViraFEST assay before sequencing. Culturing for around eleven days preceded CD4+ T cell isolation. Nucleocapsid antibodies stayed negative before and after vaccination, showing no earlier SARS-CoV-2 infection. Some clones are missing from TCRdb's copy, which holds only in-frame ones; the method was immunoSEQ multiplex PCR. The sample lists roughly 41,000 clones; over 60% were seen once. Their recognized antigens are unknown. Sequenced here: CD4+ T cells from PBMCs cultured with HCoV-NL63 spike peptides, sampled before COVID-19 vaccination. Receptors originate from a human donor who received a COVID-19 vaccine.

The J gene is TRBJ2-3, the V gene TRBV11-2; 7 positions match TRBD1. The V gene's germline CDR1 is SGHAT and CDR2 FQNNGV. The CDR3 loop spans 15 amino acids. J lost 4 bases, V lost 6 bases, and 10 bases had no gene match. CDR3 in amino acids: CASRQPGQNSDTQYF. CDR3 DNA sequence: TGTGCCAGCAGACAACCGGGACAGAATTCAGATACGCAGTATTTT.

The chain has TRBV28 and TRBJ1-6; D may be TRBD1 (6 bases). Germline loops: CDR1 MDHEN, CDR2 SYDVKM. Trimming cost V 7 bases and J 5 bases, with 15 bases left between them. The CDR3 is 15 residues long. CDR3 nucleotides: TGTGCCAGCAATAACTCCGGGACAAATAATTCACCCCTCCACTTT. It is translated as CASNNSGTNNSPLHF.

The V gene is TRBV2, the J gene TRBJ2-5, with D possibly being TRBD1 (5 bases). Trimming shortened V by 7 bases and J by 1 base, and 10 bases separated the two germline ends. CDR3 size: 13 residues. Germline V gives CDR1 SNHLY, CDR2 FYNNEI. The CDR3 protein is CASNTQVQETQYF. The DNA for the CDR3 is TGTGCCAGCAATACACAGGTCCAAGAGACCCAGTACTTC.

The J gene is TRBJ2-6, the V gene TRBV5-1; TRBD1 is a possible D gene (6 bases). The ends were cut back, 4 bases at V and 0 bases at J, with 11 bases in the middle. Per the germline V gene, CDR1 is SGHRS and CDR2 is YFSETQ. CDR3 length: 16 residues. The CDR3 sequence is CASSQGQPSGANVLTF. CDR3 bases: TGCGCCAGCAGCCAAGGACAGCCCTCTGGGGCCAACGTCCTGACTTTC.

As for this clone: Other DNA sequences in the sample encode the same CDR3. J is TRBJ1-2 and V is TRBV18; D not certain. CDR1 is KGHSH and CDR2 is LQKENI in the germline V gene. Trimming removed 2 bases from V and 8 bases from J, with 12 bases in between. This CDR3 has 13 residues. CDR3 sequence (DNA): TGTGCCAGCTCACCAAGGACGGCATCAGGCTACACCTTC. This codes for CASSPRTASGYTF. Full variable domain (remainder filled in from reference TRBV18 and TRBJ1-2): NAGVMQNPRHLVRRRGQEARLRCSPMKGHSHVYWYRQLPEEGLKFMVYLQKENIIDESGMPKERFSAEFPKEGPSILRIQQVVRGDSAAYFCASSPRTASGYTFGSGTRLTVV.

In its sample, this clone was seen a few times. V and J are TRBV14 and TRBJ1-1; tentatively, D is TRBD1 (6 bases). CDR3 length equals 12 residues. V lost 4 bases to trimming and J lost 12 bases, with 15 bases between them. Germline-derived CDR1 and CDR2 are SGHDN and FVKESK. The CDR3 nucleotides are TGTGCCAGCAGCCGCACAGGGTCGGCAACTTTCTTT. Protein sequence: CASSRTGSATFF.

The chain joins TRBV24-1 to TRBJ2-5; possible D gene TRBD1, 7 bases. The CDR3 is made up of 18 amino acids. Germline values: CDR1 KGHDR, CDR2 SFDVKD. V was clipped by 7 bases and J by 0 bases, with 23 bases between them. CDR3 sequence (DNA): TGTGCCACCAGCGACCCCCCGGGGGCAGGGGGGCACCAAGAGACCCAGTACTTC. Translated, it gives CATSDPPGAGGHQETQYF.

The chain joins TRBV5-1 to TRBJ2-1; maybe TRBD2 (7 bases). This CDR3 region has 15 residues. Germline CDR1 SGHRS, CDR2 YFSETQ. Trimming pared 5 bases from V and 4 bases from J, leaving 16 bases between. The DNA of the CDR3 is TGCGCCAGCAGTGGGGGGGGCAGCGGGTACAATGAGCAGTTCTTC. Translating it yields CASSGGGSGYNEQFF.

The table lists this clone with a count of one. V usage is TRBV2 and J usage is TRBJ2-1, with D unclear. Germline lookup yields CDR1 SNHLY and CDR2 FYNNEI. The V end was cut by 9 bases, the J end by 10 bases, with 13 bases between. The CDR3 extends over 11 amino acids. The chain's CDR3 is CARGSGQEQFF. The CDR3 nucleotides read TGTGCCAGAGGCTCTGGGCAGGAGCAGTTCTTC.

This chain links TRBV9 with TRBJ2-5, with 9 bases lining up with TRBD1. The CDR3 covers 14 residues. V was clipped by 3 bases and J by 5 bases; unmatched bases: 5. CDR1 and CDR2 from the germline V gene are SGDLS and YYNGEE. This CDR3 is CASSAGQGGETQYF. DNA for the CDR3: TGTGCCAGCAGCGCGGGACAGGGAGGGGAGACCCAGTACTTC.

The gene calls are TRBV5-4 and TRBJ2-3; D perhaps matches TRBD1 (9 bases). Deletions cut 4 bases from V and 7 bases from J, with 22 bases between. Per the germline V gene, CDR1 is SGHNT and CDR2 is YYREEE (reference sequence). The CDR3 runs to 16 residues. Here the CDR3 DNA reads TGTGCCAGCAGCCCCGGCGGGGGGACAGGGAGTTATACGCAGTATTTT. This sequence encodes CASSPGGGTGSYTQYF.

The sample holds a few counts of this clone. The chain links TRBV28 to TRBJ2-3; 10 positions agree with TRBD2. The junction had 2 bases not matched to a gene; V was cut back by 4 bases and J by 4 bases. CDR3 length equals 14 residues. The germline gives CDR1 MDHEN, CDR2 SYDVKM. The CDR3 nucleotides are TGTGCCAGCAGTTCCGGGACTAGCGCAGATACGCAGTATTTT. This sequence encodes CASSSGTSADTQYF.

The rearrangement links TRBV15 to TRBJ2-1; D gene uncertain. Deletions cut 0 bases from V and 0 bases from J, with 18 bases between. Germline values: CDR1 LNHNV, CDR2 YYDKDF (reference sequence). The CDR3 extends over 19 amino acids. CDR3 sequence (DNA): TGTGCCACCAGCAGAGATCTGGGCTCCTCTGAAAGCTCCTACAATGAGCAGTTCTTC. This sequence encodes CATSRDLGSSESSYNEQFF.

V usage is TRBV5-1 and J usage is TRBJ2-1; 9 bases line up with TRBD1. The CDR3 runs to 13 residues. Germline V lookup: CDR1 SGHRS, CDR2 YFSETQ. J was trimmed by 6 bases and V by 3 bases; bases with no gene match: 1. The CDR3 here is CASSWTGVNEQFF. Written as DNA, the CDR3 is TGCGCCAGCAGCTGGACAGGGGTCAATGAGCAGTTCTTC.

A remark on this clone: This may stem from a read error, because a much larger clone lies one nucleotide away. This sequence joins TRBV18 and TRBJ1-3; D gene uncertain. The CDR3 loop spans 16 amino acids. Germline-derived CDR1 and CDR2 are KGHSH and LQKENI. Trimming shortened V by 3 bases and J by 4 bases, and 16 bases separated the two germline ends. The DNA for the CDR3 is TGTGCCAGCTCACCTACGCCTATGGAGGACGGAAACACCATATATTTT. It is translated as CASSPTPMEDGNTIYF. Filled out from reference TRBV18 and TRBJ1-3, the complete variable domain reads NAGVMQNPRHLVRRRGQEARLRCSPMKGHSHVYWYRQLPEEGLKFMVYLQKENIIDESGMPKERFSAEFPKEGPSILRIQQVVRGDSAAYFCASSPTPMEDGNTIYFGEGSWLTVV.

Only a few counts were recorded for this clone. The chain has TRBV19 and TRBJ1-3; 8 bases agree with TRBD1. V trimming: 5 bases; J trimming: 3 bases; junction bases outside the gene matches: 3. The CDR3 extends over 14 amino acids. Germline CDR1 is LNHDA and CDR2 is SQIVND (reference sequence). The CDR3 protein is CASSRGQGGNTIYF. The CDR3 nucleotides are TGTGCCAGTAGTCGCGGACAGGGTGGAAACACCATATATTTT.

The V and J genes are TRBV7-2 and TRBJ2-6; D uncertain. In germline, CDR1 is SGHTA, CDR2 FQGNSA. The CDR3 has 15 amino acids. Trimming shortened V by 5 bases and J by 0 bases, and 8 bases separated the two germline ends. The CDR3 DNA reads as TGTGCCAGCAGCCACCTCCGCTCTGGGGCCAACGTCCTGACTTTC. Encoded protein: CASSHLRSGANVLTF. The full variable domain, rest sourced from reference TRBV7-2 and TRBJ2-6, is GAGVSQSPSNKVTEKGKDVELRCDPISGHTALYWYRQSLGQGLEFLIYFQGNSAPDKSGLPSDRFSAERTGGSVSTLTIQRTQQEDSAVYLCASSHLRSGANVLTFGAGSRLTVL.

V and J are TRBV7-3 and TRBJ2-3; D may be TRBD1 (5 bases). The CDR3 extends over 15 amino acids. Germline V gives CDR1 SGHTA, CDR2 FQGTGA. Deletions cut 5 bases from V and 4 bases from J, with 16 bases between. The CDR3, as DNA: TGTGCCAGCAGCCCGAATCAGGGTGGAGCAGATACGCAGTATTTT. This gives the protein CASSPNQGGADTQYF.